Following are 28 T cell receptor beta chains from one sample sequenced in a study of CD8 T cells in Susac syndrome. RNA was extracted with the RNeasy kit, and a quantity of about 0.45 to 1 ug was reverse transcribed using random hexamers. TCRdb reanalysed the immunoSEQ multiplex PCR reads using MiXCR and keeps one entry per CDR3 protein. The table shows some 190,000 distinct CDR3 sequences, with approximately 94% occurring only once. Sequencing used CD4+ T cells from PBMCs. The receptor source for this set is a human donor with multiple sclerosis.

The rearrangement joins TRBV7-9 to TRBJ2-1; the match to TRBD2 covers 8 bases. Germline V gene data show CDR1 as SEHNR and CDR2 as FQNEAQ (reference sequence). The CDR3 totals 16 residues. With V trimmed by 2 bases and J by 5 bases, 8 bases remained unmatched. Here the CDR3 DNA reads TGTGCCAGCAGCTTATGGCGGGGGGACCAGAACAATGAGCAGTTCTTC. It specifies CASSLWRGDQNNEQFF.

The chain employs TRBV27 and TRBJ2-1; tentative D call: TRBD1 (5 bases). This CDR3 is built from 14 residues. The V end was cut by 6 bases, the J end by 4 bases, with 13 bases between. Germline loops: CDR1 MNHEY, CDR2 SMNVEV (reference sequence). In DNA, the CDR3 is TGTGCCAGCAGGCCCACAGGAATTTACAATGAGCAGTTCTTC. It encodes CASRPTGIYNEQFF.

In DNA, the CDR3 is TGTGCCAGTAGCAAAAGACAGGTCATGAGCTCCTACAATGAGCAGTTCTTC. The encoded protein is CASSKRQVMSSYNEQFF. The J gene is TRBJ2-1, the V gene TRBV19; maybe TRBD1 (6 bases). The CDR3 totals 17 residues. Germline CDR1 reads LNHDA; CDR2 reads SQIVND (reference sequence). Trimming cost V 6 bases and J 0 bases, with 18 bases left between them.

This chain connects TRBV5-1 to TRBJ2-5, with 10 nucleotides matching TRBD2. CDR3 length: 16 residues. CDR1 is SGHRS, CDR2 YFSETQ, per germline. V lost 3 bases, J lost 5 bases, and 10 bases stayed unmatched. The CDR3, as DNA: TGCGCCAGCAGCTCGACGATGACTAGCGGGTGGGAGACCCAGTACTTC. Translated: CASSSTMTSGWETQYF. Complete variable domain (other parts from reference TRBV5-1 and TRBJ2-5): KAGVTQTPRYLIKTRGQQVTLSCSPISGHRSVSWYQQTPGQGLQFLFEYFSETQRNKGNFPGRFSGRQFSNSRSEMNVSTLELGDSALYLCASSSTMTSGWETQYFGPGTRLLVL.

The chain joins TRBV7-9 to TRBJ1-2; 8 positions match TRBD1. The CDR3 runs 16 residues. V trimming: 5 bases; J trimming: 4 bases; junction bases outside the gene matches: 12. The germline V gene encodes CDR1 SEHNR and CDR2 FQNEAQ (reference sequence). The CDR3 DNA sequence: TGTGCCAGCAGCGTCGGGACAGGTGGACTCTCCTATGGCTACACCTTC. Translation gives CASSVGTGGLSYGYTF.

The chain couples TRBV30 to TRBJ1-4; perhaps TRBD1 as D (5 bases). V was trimmed by 0 bases and J by 8 bases, leaving 10 bases between them. The CDR3 has 13 residues. The germline V gene encodes CDR1 GTSNPN and CDR2 SVGIG (reference sequence). The CDR3 DNA reads TGTGCCTGGAGTGTGGGGCGGAGGGAAAAACTGTTTTTT. Amino acids: CAWSVGRREKLFF.

This rearrangement joins TRBV2 to TRBJ2-7; 10 nucleotides agree with TRBD2. Trimming cost V 6 bases and J 2 bases; bases outside gene matches: 7. This CDR3 region has 15 residues. Germline V gene sequence: CDR1 SNHLY, CDR2 FYNNEI. CDR3 nucleotide sequence: TGTGCCAGCAGGGCGAGGACTAGCGGAACCTACGAGCAGTACTTC. It encodes CASRARTSGTYEQYF. Combining the CDR3 with reference TRBV2 and TRBJ2-7 gives the whole variable domain EPEVTQTPSHQVTQMGQEVILRCVPISNHLYFYWYRQILGQKVEFLVSFYNNEISEKSEIFDDQFSVERPDGSNFTLKIRSTKLEDSAMYFCASRARTSGTYEQYFGPGTRLTVT.

The J gene is TRBJ1-1, the V gene TRBV3-1; D unresolved. The CDR3 consists of 15 residues. CDR1 is LGHDT, CDR2 YNNKEL, per germline (reference sequence). The V end was cut by 4 bases, the J end by 1 base, with 13 bases between. This CDR3 is CASSPWGERNTEAFF. The DNA of the CDR3 is TGTGCCAGCAGCCCCTGGGGTGAGAGGAACACTGAAGCTTTCTTT. The variable domain in full, with the rest retrieved from reference TRBV3-1 and TRBJ1-1, is DTAVSQTPKYLVTQMGNDKSIKCEQNLGHDTMYWYKQDSKKFLKIMFSYNNKELIINETVPNRFSPKSPDKAHLNLHINSLELGDSAVYFCASSPWGERNTEAFFGQGTRLTVV.

The chain links TRBV29-1 to TRBJ1-3; D gene uncertain. Germline CDR1 SQVTM, CDR2 ANQGSEA. Trimming took 4 bases from V and 0 from J, leaving 7 bases between them. This CDR3 contains 13 residues. CDR3 nucleotide sequence: TGCAGCGTTGCTGAGAGCTCTGGAAACACCATATATTTT. Translated: CSVAESSGNTIYF.

The chain carries TRBV7-9 and TRBJ2-1; 10 bases are shared with TRBD2. The CDR3 length is 14 residues. Trimming at V came to 6 bases and at J to 4 bases, leaving 3 bases not matched to a gene. Germline V CDR1 and CDR2: SEHNR, FQNEAQ (reference sequence). CDR3 DNA sequence: TGTGCCAGCAGACGAGCGGGGGGGTACAATGAGCAGTTCTTC. Its translation is CASRRAGGYNEQFF.

The J gene is TRBJ2-7, the V gene TRBV20-1; 8 nucleotides match TRBD1. Per germline, CDR1 DFQATT and CDR2 SNEGSKA (reference sequence). The CDR3 is 14 amino acids. The trim removed 4 bases at V and 2 bases at J, leaving 7 bases unmatched. The CDR3 bases are TGCAGTGCTACGGACAGGGAAAAGCCCTACGAGCAGTACTTC. It yields the protein CSATDREKPYEQYF.

This clonotype was observed a single time. The chain recombines TRBV20-1 with TRBJ1-5; D unresolved. V lost 4 bases and J lost 2, with 6 bases in between. The germline CDR1 and CDR2 sequences are DFQATT and SNEGSKA (reference sequence). The CDR3 sequence is 12 residues long. The CDR3 protein is CSAISRNQPQHF. CDR3 DNA: TGCAGTGCTATCTCTCGCAATCAGCCCCAGCATTTT.

This chain links TRBV12-3 or TRBV12-4 with TRBJ1-5, with D maybe TRBD1 (5 bases). The CDR3 is 15 residues long. Deletions cut 3 bases from V and 0 bases from J, with 9 bases between. CDR3 bases: TGTGCCAGCAGTTTTCGTAGGGGTAGCAATCAGCCCCAGCATTTT. Translating gives CASSFRRGSNQPQHF.

J is TRBJ2-5 and V is TRBV29-1; TRBD1 matches 8 bases. V was clipped by 4 bases and J by 0 bases; unmatched bases: 7. This CDR3 has 15 residues. Germline-derived CDR1 and CDR2 are SQVTM and ANQGSEA. For the CDR3, the DNA is TGCAGCGTTGGTAGGACAGGGATGTACCAAGAGACCCAGTACTTC. Encoded protein: CSVGRTGMYQETQYF. Drawing the rest from reference TRBV29-1 and TRBJ2-5, the complete variable domain is SAVISQKPSRDICQRGTSLTIQCQVDSQVTMMFWYRQQPGQSLTLIATANQGSEATYESGFVIDKFPISRPNLTFSTLTVSNMSPEDSSIYLCSVGRTGMYQETQYFGPGTRLLVL.

The V call is TRBV24-1, the J call TRBJ2-5; D perhaps matches TRBD1 (6 bases). The germline gives CDR1 KGHDR, CDR2 SFDVKD. Trimming removed 7 bases at V and 0 bases at J, with 8 bases between. The CDR3 is 13 amino acids. The CDR3 loop reads CATRQGNQETQYF. CDR3 DNA: TGTGCCACCAGGCAGGGGAACCAAGAGACCCAGTACTTC.

CDR3: CASSPAQGTSTDTQYF. Here the CDR3 DNA reads TGCGCCAGCAGCCCAGCTCAGGGAACTAGCACAGATACGCAGTATTTT. The chain carries TRBV5-1 and TRBJ2-3, with D possibly being TRBD1 (5 bases). This CDR3 spans 16 amino acids. Trimming stripped 4 bases from V and 0 bases from J, with 15 bases between. Looked up from germline, CDR1 is SGHRS and CDR2 is YFSETQ.

This clonotype has only one observation. The chain recombines TRBV5-6 with TRBJ2-7; no firm D call. Trimming stripped 4 bases from V and 0 bases from J, with 8 bases between. Germline values: CDR1 SGHDT, CDR2 YYEEEE. This CDR3 contains 13 residues. CDR3 region: CASSKVSSYEQYF. The CDR3 DNA reads as TGTGCCAGCAGCAAGGTTTCCTCCTACGAGCAGTACTTC.

V is TRBV20-1 and J is TRBJ2-7, with D uncertain. V was shortened by 5 bases and J by 0 bases, with 11 bases between the two germline ends. This CDR3 spans 13 amino acids. Germline values: CDR1 DFQATT, CDR2 SNEGSKA (reference sequence). The CDR3 sequence: CSAAQSASYEQYF. CDR3 sequence (DNA): TGCAGTGCTGCTCAGTCCGCCTCCTACGAGCAGTACTTC.

This clonotype occurred once. The V gene is TRBV6-2 or TRBV6-3, the J gene TRBJ2-7; weak D call: TRBD1 (6 bases). CDR1 is MNHEY and CDR2 is SVGEGT in the germline V gene. Between the trimmed V and J ends, which lost 4 bases and 1 base, there was a span of 8 bases. This CDR3 comprises 13 residues. This chain's CDR3 is CASSWGPSYEQYF. In DNA, the CDR3 is TGTGCCAGCAGTTGGGGGCCTTCCTACGAGCAGTACTTC.

This chain joins TRBV11-3 and TRBJ1-1, with 7 bases fitting TRBD1. Germline V gives CDR1 SGHNT, CDR2 YENEEA. V was clipped by 5 bases and J by 4 bases; unmatched bases: 7. This CDR3 comprises 14 residues. In nucleotides, the CDR3 is TGTGCCAGCAGCCGGGGCAGGGGGAGCACTGAAGCTTTCTTT. The encoded protein is CASSRGRGSTEAFF.

The chain recombines TRBV4-1 with TRBJ1-6; 8 bases are a match to TRBD1. Per germline, CDR1 MGHRA and CDR2 YSYEKL. Trimming cost V 4 bases and J 0 bases; bases outside gene matches: 2. The CDR3 extends over 16 amino acids. CDR3 sequence (DNA): TGCGCCAGCAGCCGGGACAGGAGCTCCTATAATTCACCCCTCCACTTT. It specifies CASSRDRSSYNSPLHF.

The rearrangement links TRBV11-1 to TRBJ2-2; TRBD2 might be the D (6 bases). The CDR3 extends over 18 amino acids. V was shortened by 4 bases and J by 0 bases, with 18 bases between the two germline ends. From germline, CDR1 is SGHAT and CDR2 FQDESV (reference sequence). Here the CDR3 reads CASSSLDGGESNTGELFF. The CDR3 DNA sequence: TGTGCCAGCAGCTCTTTGGATGGCGGGGAGTCGAACACCGGGGAGCTGTTTTTT.

CDR3 loop: CSARVGANTEAFF. In DNA, the CDR3 is TGCAGTGCTAGAGTGGGAGCGAACACTGAAGCTTTCTTT. The rearrangement links TRBV20-1 to TRBJ1-1; D is ambiguous. Trimming removed 1 base from V and 1 base from J, with 7 bases in between. Germline lookup yields CDR1 DFQATT and CDR2 SNEGSKA (reference sequence). The CDR3 sequence is 13 residues long.

The V call is TRBV20-1, the J call TRBJ2-1; 12 bases map to TRBD2. V lost 6 bases, J lost 4 bases, and 10 bases stayed unmatched. CDR1 is DFQATT, CDR2 SNEGSKA, per germline (reference sequence). There are 16 residues in the CDR3. This CDR3 reads CSARPVLAGGYNEQFF. The CDR3 nucleotides read TGCAGTGCCCGCCCAGTACTAGCGGGGGGTTACAATGAGCAGTTCTTC.

The chain employs TRBV18 and TRBJ2-7; TRBD1 aligns across 8 bases. V gave up 3 bases and J gave up 3 bases; unmatched junction bases: 7. Germline assignment: CDR1 KGHSH and CDR2 LQKENI. The CDR3 is made up of 15 amino acids. CDR3 in amino acids: CASSPLDRVLYEQYF. The CDR3 nucleotides are TGTGCCAGCTCACCCCTGGACAGGGTACTCTACGAGCAGTACTTC.

The CDR3 sequence is CSAPGADYSPLHF. In DNA, the CDR3 is TGCAGTGCTCCCGGGGCCGACTATTCACCCCTCCACTTT. The genes are TRBV20-1 and TRBJ1-6; D is perhaps TRBD1 (5 bases). The germline V and J ends were trimmed by 5 bases and 8 bases, with 13 bases remaining between them. The CDR3 spans 13 residues. Germline CDR1 is DFQATT and CDR2 is SNEGSKA (reference sequence).

This chain connects TRBV30 to TRBJ1-2; D is ambiguous. V gave up 0 bases and J gave up 8 bases, with 13 bases separating them. The germline V gene has CDR1 GTSNPN and CDR2 SVGIG (reference sequence). CDR3 length equals 13 residues. In DNA, the CDR3 is TGTGCCTGGAGTGTAAAGGGCTCGGGGGGCTACACCTTC. It yields the protein CAWSVKGSGGYTF.

The V gene is TRBV7-2, the J gene TRBJ2-1; 8 bases are shared with TRBD2. The CDR3 is 15 amino acids. Germline V CDR1 and CDR2: SGHTA, FQGNSA. V was clipped by 3 bases and J by 6 bases; unmatched bases: 7. This chain's CDR3 is CASSLAGTRRNEQFF. The DNA for the CDR3 is TGTGCCAGCAGCTTGGCTGGGACTAGACGCAATGAGCAGTTCTTC.